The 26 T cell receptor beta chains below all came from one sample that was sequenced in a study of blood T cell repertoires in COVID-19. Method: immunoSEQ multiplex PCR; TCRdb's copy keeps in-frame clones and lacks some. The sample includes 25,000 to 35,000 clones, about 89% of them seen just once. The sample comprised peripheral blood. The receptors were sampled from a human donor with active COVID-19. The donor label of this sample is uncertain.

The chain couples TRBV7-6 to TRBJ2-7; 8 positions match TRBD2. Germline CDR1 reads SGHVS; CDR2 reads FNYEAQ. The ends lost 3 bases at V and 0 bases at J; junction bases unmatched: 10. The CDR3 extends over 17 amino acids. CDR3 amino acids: CASSLPGRGALSYEQYF. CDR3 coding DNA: TGTGCCAGCAGCTTGCCGGGGCGGGGGGCCCTCTCCTACGAGCAGTACTTC.

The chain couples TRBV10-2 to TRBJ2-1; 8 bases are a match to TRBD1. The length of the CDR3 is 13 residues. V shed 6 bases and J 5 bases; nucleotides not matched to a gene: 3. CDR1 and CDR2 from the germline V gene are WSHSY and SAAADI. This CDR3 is CASRDRADNEQFF. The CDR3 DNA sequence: TGCGCCAGCAGGGACAGGGCTGACAATGAGCAGTTCTTC.

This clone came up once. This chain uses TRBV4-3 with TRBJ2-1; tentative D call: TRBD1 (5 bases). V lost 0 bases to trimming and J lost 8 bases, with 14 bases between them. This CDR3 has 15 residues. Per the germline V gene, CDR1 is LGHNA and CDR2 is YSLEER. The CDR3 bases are TGCGCCAGCAGCCAAGAGGTGGGGCGAAGGGATGAGCAGTTCTTC. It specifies CASSQEVGRRDEQFF.

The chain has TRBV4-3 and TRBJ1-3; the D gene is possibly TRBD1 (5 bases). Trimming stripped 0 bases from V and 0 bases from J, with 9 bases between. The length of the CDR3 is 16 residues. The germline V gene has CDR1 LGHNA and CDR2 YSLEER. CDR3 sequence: CASSQDADSSGNTIYF. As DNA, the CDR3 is TGCGCCAGCAGCCAAGATGCTGACAGCTCTGGAAACACCATATATTTT.

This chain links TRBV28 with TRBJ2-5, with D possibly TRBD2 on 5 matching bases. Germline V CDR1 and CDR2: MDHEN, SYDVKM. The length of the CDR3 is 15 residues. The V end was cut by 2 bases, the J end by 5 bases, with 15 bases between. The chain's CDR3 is CASSLRRVPGETQYF. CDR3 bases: TGTGCCAGCAGTTTACGGCGGGTCCCCGGGGAGACCCAGTACTTC.

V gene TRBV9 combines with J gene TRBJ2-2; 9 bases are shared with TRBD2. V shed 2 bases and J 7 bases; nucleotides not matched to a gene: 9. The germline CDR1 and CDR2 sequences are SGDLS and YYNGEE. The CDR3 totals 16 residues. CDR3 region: CASSVSGLANYGELFF. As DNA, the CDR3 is TGTGCCAGCAGCGTTTCTGGACTAGCGAATTACGGGGAGCTGTTTTTT. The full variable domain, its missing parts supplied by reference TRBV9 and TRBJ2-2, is DSGVTQTPKHLITATGQRVTLRCSPRSGDLSVYWYQQSLDQGLQFLIQYYNGEERAKGNILERFSAQQFPDLHSELNLSSLELGDSALYFCASSVSGLANYGELFFGEGSRLTVL.

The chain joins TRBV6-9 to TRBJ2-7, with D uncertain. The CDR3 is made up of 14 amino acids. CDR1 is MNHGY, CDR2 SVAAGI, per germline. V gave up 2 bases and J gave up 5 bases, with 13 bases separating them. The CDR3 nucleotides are TGTGCCAGCAGTTATCTGGCAGGTAATGACGAGCAGTACTTC. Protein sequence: CASSYLAGNDEQYF.

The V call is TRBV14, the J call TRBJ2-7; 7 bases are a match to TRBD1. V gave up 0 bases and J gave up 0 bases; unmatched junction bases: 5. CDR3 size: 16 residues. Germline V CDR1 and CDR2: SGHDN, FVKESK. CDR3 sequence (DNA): TGTGCCAGCAGCCAAGATTTTGGGACAGTCTCCTACGAGCAGTACTTC. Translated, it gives CASSQDFGTVSYEQYF. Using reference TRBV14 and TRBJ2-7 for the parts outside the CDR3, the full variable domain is EAGVTQFPSHSVIEKGQTVTLRCDPISGHDNLYWYRRVMGKEIKFLLHFVKESKQDESGMPNNRFLAERTGGTYSTLKVQPAELEDSGVYFCASSQDFGTVSYEQYFGPGTRLTVT.

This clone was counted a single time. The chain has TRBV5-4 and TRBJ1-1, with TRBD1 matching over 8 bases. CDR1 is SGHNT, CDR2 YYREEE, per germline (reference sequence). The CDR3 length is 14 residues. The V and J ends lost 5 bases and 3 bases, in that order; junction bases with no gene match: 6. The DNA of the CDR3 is TGTGCCAGCAGACTCCAGGGGGCCGACACTGAAGCTTTCTTT. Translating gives CASRLQGADTEAFF.

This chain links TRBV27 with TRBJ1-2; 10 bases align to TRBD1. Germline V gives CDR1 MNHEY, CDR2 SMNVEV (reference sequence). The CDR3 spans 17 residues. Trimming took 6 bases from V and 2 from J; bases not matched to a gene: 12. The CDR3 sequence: CASRRNVWGQGNYGYTF. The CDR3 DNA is TGTGCCAGCAGGCGGAACGTCTGGGGACAGGGGAACTATGGCTACACCTTC.

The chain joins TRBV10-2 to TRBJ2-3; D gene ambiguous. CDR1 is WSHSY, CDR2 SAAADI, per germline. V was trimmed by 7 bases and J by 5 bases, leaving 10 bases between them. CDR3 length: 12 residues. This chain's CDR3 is CASMYGGDTQYF. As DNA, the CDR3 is TGCGCCAGCATGTACGGCGGAGATACGCAGTATTTT.

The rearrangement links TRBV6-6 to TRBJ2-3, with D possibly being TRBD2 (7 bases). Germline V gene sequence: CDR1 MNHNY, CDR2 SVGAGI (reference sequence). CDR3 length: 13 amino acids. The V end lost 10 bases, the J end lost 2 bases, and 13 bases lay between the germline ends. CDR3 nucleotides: TGTGCCACCCGGGGGGCCGACACAGATACGCAGTATTTT. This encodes CATRGADTDTQYF.

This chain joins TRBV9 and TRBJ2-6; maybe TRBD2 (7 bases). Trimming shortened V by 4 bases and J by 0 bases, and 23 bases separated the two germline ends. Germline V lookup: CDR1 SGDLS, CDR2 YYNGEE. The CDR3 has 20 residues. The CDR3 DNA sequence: TGTGCCAGCAGCCCTAGGGGGGAGCTAGCGGCAAGCTCTGGGGCCAACGTCCTGACTTTC. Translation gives CASSPRGELAASSGANVLTF. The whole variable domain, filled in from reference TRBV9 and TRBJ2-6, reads DSGVTQTPKHLITATGQRVTLRCSPRSGDLSVYWYQQSLDQGLQFLIQYYNGEERAKGNILERFSAQQFPDLHSELNLSSLELGDSALYFCASSPRGELAASSGANVLTFGAGSRLTVL.

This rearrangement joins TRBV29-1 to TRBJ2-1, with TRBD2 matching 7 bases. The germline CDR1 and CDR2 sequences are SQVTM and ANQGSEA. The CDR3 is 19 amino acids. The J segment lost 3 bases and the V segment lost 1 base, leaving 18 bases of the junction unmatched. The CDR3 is CSVEGGAGPAGVYYNEQFF. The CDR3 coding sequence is TGCAGCGTTGAAGGGGGAGCAGGGCCGGCGGGAGTATACTACAATGAGCAGTTCTTC.

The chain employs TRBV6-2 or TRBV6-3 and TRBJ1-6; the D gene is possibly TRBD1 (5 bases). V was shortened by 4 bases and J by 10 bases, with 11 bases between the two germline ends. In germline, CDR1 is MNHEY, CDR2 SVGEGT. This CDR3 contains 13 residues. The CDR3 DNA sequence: TGTGCCAGCAGTTTGGACATCCTGTCACCCCTCCACTTT. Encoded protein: CASSLDILSPLHF.

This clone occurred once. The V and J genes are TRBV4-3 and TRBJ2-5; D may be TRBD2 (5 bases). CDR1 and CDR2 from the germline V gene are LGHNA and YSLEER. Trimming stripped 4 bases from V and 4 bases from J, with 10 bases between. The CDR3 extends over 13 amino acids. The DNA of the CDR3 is TGCGCCAGCAGCCTTACTAGTGTAGAGACCCAGTACTTC. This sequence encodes CASSLTSVETQYF.

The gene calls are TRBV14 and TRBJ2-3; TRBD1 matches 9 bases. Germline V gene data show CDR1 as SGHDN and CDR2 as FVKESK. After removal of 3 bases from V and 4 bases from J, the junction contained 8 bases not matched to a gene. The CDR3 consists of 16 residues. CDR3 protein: CASSHGQGTRADTQYF. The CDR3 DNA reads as TGTGCCAGCAGCCACGGACAGGGGACAAGGGCAGATACGCAGTATTTT.

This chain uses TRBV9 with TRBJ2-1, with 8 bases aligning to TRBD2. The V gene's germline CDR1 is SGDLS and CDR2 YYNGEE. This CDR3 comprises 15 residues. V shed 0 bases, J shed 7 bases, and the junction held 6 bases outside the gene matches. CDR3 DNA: TGTGCCAGCAGCGTAGCGGGGGGGGGTTGGAATGAGCAGTTCTTC. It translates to CASSVAGGGWNEQFF.

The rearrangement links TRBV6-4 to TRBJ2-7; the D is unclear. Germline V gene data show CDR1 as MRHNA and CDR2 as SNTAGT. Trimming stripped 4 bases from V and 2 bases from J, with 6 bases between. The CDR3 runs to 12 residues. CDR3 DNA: TGTGCCAGCAGTGCCAGGCCCTACGAGCAGTACTTC. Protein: CASSARPYEQYF.

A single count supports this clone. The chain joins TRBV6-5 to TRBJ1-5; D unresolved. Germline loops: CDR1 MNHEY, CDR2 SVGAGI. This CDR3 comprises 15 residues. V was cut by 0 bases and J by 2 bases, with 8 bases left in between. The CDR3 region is CASSYSVVGNQPQHF. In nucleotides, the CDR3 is TGTGCCAGCAGTTACTCTGTGGTAGGCAATCAGCCCCAGCATTTT.

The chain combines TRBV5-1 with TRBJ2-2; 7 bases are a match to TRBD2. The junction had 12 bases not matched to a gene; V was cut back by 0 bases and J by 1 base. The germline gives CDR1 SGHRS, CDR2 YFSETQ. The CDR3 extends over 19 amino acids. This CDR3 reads CASSLALEAGLLNTGELFF. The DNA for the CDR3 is TGCGCCAGCAGCTTGGCCCTGGAAGCGGGATTGTTGAACACCGGGGAGCTGTTTTTT.

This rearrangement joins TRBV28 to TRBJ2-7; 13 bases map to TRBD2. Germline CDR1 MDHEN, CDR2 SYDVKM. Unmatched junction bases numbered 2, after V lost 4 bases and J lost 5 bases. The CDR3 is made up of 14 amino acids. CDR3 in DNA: TGTGCCAGCAGTTCACTAGCGGGAGGGAACGAGCAGTACTTC. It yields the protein CASSSLAGGNEQYF. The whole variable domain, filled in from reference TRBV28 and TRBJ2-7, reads DVKVTQSSRYLVKRTGEKVFLECVQDMDHENMFWYRQDPGLGLRLIYFSYDVKMKEKGDIPEGYSVSREKKERFSLILESASTNQTSMYLCASSSLAGGNEQYFGPGTRLTVT.

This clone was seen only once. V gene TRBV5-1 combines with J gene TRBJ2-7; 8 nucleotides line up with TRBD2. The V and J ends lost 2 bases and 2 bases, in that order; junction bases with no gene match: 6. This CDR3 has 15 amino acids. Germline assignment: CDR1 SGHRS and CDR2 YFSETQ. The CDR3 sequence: CASSFSGDAPYEQYF. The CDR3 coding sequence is TGCGCCAGCAGCTTTAGCGGGGACGCTCCCTACGAGCAGTACTTC.

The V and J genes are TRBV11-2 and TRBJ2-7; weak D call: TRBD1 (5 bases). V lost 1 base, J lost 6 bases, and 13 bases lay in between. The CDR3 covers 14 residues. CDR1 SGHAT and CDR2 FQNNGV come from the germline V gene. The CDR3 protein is CASSLAGNSREQYF. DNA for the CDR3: TGTGCCAGCAGCTTAGCAGGGAATAGTCGCGAGCAGTACTTC.

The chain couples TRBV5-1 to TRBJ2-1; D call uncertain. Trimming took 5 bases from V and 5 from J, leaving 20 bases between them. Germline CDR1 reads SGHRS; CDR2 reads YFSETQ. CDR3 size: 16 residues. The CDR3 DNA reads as TGCGCCAGCAGACCCTTTAACGAGAAAATCGACAATGAGCAGTTCTTC. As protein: CASRPFNEKIDNEQFF.

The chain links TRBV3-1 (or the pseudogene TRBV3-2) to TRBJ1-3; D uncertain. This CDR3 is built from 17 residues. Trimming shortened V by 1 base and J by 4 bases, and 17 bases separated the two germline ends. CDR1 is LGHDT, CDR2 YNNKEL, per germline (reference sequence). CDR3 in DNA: TGTGCCAGCAGCCAAGGGCGGGGTTCCGTCTCCGGAAACACCATATATTTT. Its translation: CASSQGRGSVSGNTIYF.